The 3 T cell receptor beta chains listed next were all sequenced from one sample in a study of CDR3 diversity in severe acne. MiXCR, run by TCRdb on the PCR reads, gives a single entry per CDR3 protein. The sample yields about 76,000 distinct CDR3 sequences, 45% to 60% seen once. The sequenced sample consisted of blood. The receptors were sampled from a male donor in good health, without acne.

This chain uses TRBV11-3 with TRBJ1-5; D possibly corresponds to TRBD1 (5 bases). Germline V gives CDR1 SGHNT, CDR2 YENEEA. Trimming left V 5 bases short and J 5 bases short, with 16 bases between. The CDR3 has 15 residues. The CDR3 bases are TGTGCCAGCAGCCCGCGGGACCTCCTTGATCAGCCCCAGCATTTT. Translating gives CASSPRDLLDQPQHF.

This clonotype rates as medium-sized (0.01 to 0.1%). V and J are TRBV12-3 or TRBV12-4 and TRBJ2-7, with TRBD1 as a possible D gene (5 bases). Between the trimmed V and J ends, which lost 3 bases and 3 bases, there was a span of 9 bases. The CDR3 is made up of 13 amino acids. Written as DNA, the CDR3 is TGTGCCAGCAGTTTCGGGCAGGGCTACGAGCAGTACTTC. Protein sequence: CASSFGQGYEQYF.

The J gene is TRBJ2-7, the V gene TRBV11-2; D not certain. Germline values: CDR1 SGHAT, CDR2 FQNNGV. V gave up 2 bases and J gave up 3 bases, with 14 bases separating them. This CDR3 region has 15 residues. The chain's CDR3 is CASSLSQLSGYEQYF. CDR3 coding DNA: TGTGCCAGCAGCTTATCGCAGCTCTCTGGCTACGAGCAGTACTTC.